These 7 T cell receptor beta chains came from one sample sequenced in a study of CD8+ T cells in alopecia areata. As the sequencing template, cDNA was produced by extracting RNA and reverse transcribing it. Measured with immunoSEQ multiplex PCR; TCRdb has only the in-frame clones, and not every one. The sample consists of more than 200,000 clones, 67% of them appearing once. Sample: CD4+ T cells sorted from blood, taken at week 0. These receptors originate from a human donor with alopecia areata.

This clone was seen just once. J is TRBJ1-1 and V is TRBV6-5; D not certain. The length of the CDR3 is 13 residues. Germline V gene data show CDR1 as MNHEY and CDR2 as SVGAGI. Trimming cost V 7 bases and J 1 base, with 10 bases left between them. CDR3 DNA sequence: TGTGCCAGCACCCTAAGGAGGAACACTGAAGCTTTCTTT. Its protein product is CASTLRRNTEAFF.

The rearrangement joins TRBV5-4 to TRBJ2-1, with D tentatively TRBD1 (6 bases). Germline CDR1 reads SGHNT; CDR2 reads YYREEE (reference sequence). Trimming left V 4 bases short and J 7 bases short, with 12 bases between. This CDR3 spans 13 amino acids. The CDR3 reads CASSHDRNNEQFF. The CDR3, as DNA: TGTGCCAGCAGCCATGACAGGAATAATGAGCAGTTCTTC.

The J gene is TRBJ1-1, the V gene TRBV7-2; D possibly corresponds to TRBD1 (6 bases). V lost 1 base and J 5 bases, leaving 11 bases between the germline ends. From germline, CDR1 is SGHTA and CDR2 FQGNSA. The CDR3 runs 14 residues. CDR3: CASSLDNRATEAFF. In DNA form, the CDR3 reads TGTGCCAGCAGCTTAGATAACAGGGCAACTGAAGCTTTCTTT. Using reference TRBV7-2 and TRBJ1-1 for the parts outside the CDR3, the full variable domain is GAGVSQSPSNKVTEKGKDVELRCDPISGHTALYWYRQSLGQGLEFLIYFQGNSAPDKSGLPSDRFSAERTGGSVSTLTIQRTQQEDSAVYLCASSLDNRATEAFFGQGTRLTVV.

The chain couples TRBV2 to TRBJ2-5; 12 bases line up with TRBD1. Germline-derived CDR1 and CDR2 are SNHLY and FYNNEI. This CDR3 region has 15 residues. Trimming took 6 bases from V and 5 from J; bases not matched to a gene: 7. The CDR3 sequence is CASRGQGALGETQYF. For the CDR3, the DNA is TGTGCCAGCAGGGGACAGGGGGCCCTCGGGGAGACCCAGTACTTC.

This clone was detected a few times. V usage is TRBV7-8 and J usage is TRBJ2-5; weak D call: TRBD1 (7 bases). The length of the CDR3 is 16 residues. Germline CDR1 reads SGHVS; CDR2 reads FQNEAQ. Trimming took off 5 bases at V and 7 bases at J, with 23 bases between the two ends. The CDR3 sequence: CASSRIPGDSQGTQYF. The CDR3 bases are TGTGCCAGCAGCAGAATTCCGGGGGACAGCCAGGGGACCCAGTACTTC.

The rearrangement links TRBV29-1 to TRBJ2-1; D gene ambiguous. The CDR3 loop spans 11 amino acids. Per the germline V gene, CDR1 is SQVTM and CDR2 is ANQGSEA. Between the trimmed V and J ends, which lost 4 bases and 7 bases, there was a span of 8 bases. CDR3 sequence: CSVGHRNEQFF. In DNA, the CDR3 is TGCAGCGTTGGCCATAGAAATGAGCAGTTCTTC.

This clone was detected a few times. The rearrangement joins TRBV7-8 to TRBJ2-3; no firm D call. Germline V CDR1 and CDR2: SGHVS, FQNEAQ. V lost 2 bases, J lost 5 bases, and 11 bases lay in between. This CDR3 comprises 14 residues. In DNA form, the CDR3 reads TGTGCCAGCAGCTTAATCCTCGGGTTAGATACGCAGTATTTT. Its translation: CASSLILGLDTQYF.